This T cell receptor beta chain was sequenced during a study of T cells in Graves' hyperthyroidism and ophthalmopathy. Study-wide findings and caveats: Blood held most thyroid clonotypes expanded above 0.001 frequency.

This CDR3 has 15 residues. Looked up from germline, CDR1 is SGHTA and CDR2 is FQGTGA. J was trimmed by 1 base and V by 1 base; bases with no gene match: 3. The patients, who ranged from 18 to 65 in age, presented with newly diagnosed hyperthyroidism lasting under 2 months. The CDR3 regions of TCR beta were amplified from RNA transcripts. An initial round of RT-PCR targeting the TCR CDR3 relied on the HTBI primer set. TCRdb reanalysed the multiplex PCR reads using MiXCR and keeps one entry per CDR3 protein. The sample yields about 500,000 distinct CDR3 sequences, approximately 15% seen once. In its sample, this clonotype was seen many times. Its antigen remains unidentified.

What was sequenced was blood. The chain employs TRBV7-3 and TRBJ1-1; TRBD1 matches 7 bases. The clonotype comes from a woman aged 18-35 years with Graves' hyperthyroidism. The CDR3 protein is CASSLSRQGNTEAFF. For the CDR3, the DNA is TGTGCCAGCAGCTTAAGTCGACAGGGGAACACTGAAGCTTTCTTT. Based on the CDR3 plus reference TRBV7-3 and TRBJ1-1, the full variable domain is GAGVSQTPSNKVTEKGKYVELRCDPISGHTALYWYRQSLGQGPEFLIYFQGTGAADDSGLPNDRFFAVRPEGSVSTLKIQRTERGDSAVYLCASSLSRQGNTEAFFGQGTRLTVV.